The 19 T cell receptor beta chains given below trace back to one sample, sequenced in a study of blood T cell repertoires in COVID-19. The protocol was immunoSEQ multiplex PCR, while the TCRdb copy is restricted to in-frame clones and leaves out a portion. The sample includes 140,000 to 150,000 clones, over 70% of them seen just once. The sequenced material came from peripheral blood. All receptors come from a middle-aged man who had recovered from COVID-19.

Points on this clone: A read error may account for a junction end that differs from germline. The chain has TRBV11-3 and TRBJ2-2, with 9 bases fitting TRBD1. The CDR3 runs 17 residues. Germline-derived CDR1 and CDR2 are SGHNT and YENEEA. In DNA, the CDR3 is TGTGCCAGCAGCTTAGATAGGGGGACAGGGAACGCCGGGGAGCTGTTTTTT. Its translation: CASSLDRGTGNAGELFF. Based on the CDR3 plus reference TRBV11-3 and TRBJ2-2, the full variable domain is EAGVVQSPRYKIIEKKQPVAFWCNPISGHNTLYWYLQNLGQGPELLIRYENEEAVDDSQLPKDRFSAERLKGVDSTLKIQPAELGDSAVYLCASSLDRGTGNAGELFFGEGSRLTVL.

As to this clone: A junction boundary mismatches the germline segment, possibly from a read error. The chain employs TRBV6-6 and TRBJ1-1; D perhaps matches TRBD1 (5 bases). Germline V CDR1 and CDR2: MNHNY, SVGAGI (reference sequence). This CDR3 comprises 13 residues. The CDR3 loop reads CASSYTTPGSPNF. CDR3 sequence (DNA): TGTGCCAGCAGTTACACCACCCCAGGGTCCCCAAACTTT.

V is TRBV27 and J is TRBJ1-6, with 11 bases fitting TRBD1. V was clipped by 3 bases and J by 10 bases; unmatched bases: 5. The germline V gene encodes CDR1 MNHEY and CDR2 SMNVEV (reference sequence). There are 15 residues in the CDR3. DNA for the CDR3: TGTGCCAGCAGTTTTTCCGGGACAGGGGGGTCACCCCTCCACTTT. This gives the protein CASSFSGTGGSPLHF.

This clone was recorded only once. The V and J genes are TRBV5-1 and TRBJ1-1, with 9 bases lining up with TRBD1. The germline V gene has CDR1 SGHRS and CDR2 YFSETQ. The CDR3 is made up of 17 amino acids. The V gene end was trimmed by 2 bases and the J gene end by 1 base; junction bases not matched to a gene: 9. Here the CDR3 reads CASSFWARTGENTEAFF. The CDR3 DNA reads as TGCGCCAGCAGCTTTTGGGCCCGGACAGGGGAGAACACTGAAGCTTTCTTT.

The CDR3 DNA reads as TGTGCCAGCAGCCACAGATCGGGTGGCACTGAAGCTTTCTTT. This translates into CASSHRSGGTEAFF. This chain joins TRBV3-1 (or the pseudogene TRBV3-2) and TRBJ1-1; no reliable D call. Trimming removed 3 bases from V and 4 bases from J, with 12 bases in between. Germline V lookup: CDR1 LGHDT, CDR2 YNNKEL (reference sequence). The CDR3 contains 14 residues.

The gene calls are TRBV2 and TRBJ2-3; maybe TRBD1 (6 bases). Germline V gene data show CDR1 as SNHLY and CDR2 as FYNNEI. This CDR3 has 14 residues. V lost 2 bases and J lost 5, with 11 bases in between. The CDR3: CASSEKGVGDTQYF. As DNA, the CDR3 is TGTGCCAGCAGTGAAAAGGGGGTGGGAGATACGCAGTATTTT.

This clone was seen once. The V and J genes are TRBV2 and TRBJ2-1; TRBD1 aligns across 10 bases. Trimming removed 6 bases from V and 3 bases from J; junction bases left unmatched: 5. CDR3 length: 15 residues. Germline-derived CDR1 and CDR2 are SNHLY and FYNNEI. The CDR3 loop is CASRKGTGVYNEQFF. The CDR3 coding sequence is TGTGCCAGCAGAAAAGGGACAGGGGTCTACAATGAGCAGTTCTTC.

The chain recombines TRBV5-1 with TRBJ1-4, with a possible D match to TRBD1 (6 bases). Germline V gene sequence: CDR1 SGHRS, CDR2 YFSETQ. V gave up 3 bases and J gave up 7 bases, with 22 bases separating them. CDR3 size: 17 residues. The CDR3 loop reads CASSSGKLQGNPEKLFF. The CDR3 nucleotides are TGCGCCAGCAGCTCGGGGAAATTACAGGGAAATCCTGAAAAACTGTTTTTT.

V is TRBV5-5 and J is TRBJ2-7, with TRBD1 identical over 9 bases. CDR3 length: 15 amino acids. Germline CDR1 SGHKS, CDR2 YYEKEE (reference sequence). The trim removed 4 bases at V and 5 bases at J, leaving 10 bases unmatched. In nucleotides, the CDR3 is TGTGCCAGCAGCCAGGACAGGGGAGGAAGGAACGAGCAGTACTTC. This gives the protein CASSQDRGGRNEQYF.

The chain joins TRBV6-2 or TRBV6-3 to TRBJ1-1; tentative D call: TRBD1 (6 bases). Trimming shortened V by 0 bases and J by 5 bases, and 19 bases separated the two germline ends. The germline V gene has CDR1 MNHEY and CDR2 SVGEGT. The CDR3 sequence is 17 residues long. The DNA for the CDR3 is TGTGCCAGCAGTTACTCGAAAGGGGGTGGATCAAGGACTGAAGCTTTCTTT. Its protein is CASSYSKGGGSRTEAFF.

The V call is TRBV5-4, the J call TRBJ1-3, with D possibly TRBD1 on 5 matching bases. The length of the CDR3 is 16 residues. Germline-derived CDR1 and CDR2 are SGHNT and YYREEE (reference sequence). Trimming removed 0 bases from V and 1 base from J, with 11 bases in between. Here the CDR3 DNA reads TGTGCCAGCAGCTTGGGGACACGACGATCTGGAAACACCATATATTTT. This sequence encodes CASSLGTRRSGNTIYF. Complete variable domain (other parts from reference TRBV5-4 and TRBJ1-3): ETGVTQSPTHLIKTRGQQVTLRCSSQSGHNTVSWYQQALGQGPQFIFQYYREEENGRGNFPPRFSGLQFPNYSSELNVNALELDDSALYLCASSLGTRRSGNTIYFGEGSWLTVV.

The V call is TRBV11-2, the J call TRBJ1-1; 10 bases are a match to TRBD1. Germline V gene lookup returns CDR1 SGHAT and CDR2 FQNNGV. The V segment lost 1 base and the J segment 9 bases; nucleotides outside the gene matches: 11. There are 16 residues in the CDR3. The CDR3 protein is CASSLARQGANFQAFF. The DNA of the CDR3 is TGTGCCAGCAGCTTAGCCCGACAGGGGGCAAATTTTCAAGCTTTCTTT.

The genes are TRBV19 and TRBJ1-5; no reliable D call. The ends were cut back, 7 bases at V and 2 bases at J, with 12 bases in the middle. The CDR3 runs to 14 residues. Germline V gene sequence: CDR1 LNHDA, CDR2 SQIVND (reference sequence). The CDR3 sequence is CASIGDTGNQPQHF. Here the CDR3 DNA reads TGTGCCAGTATCGGCGACACGGGCAATCAGCCCCAGCATTTT.

The chain's CDR3 is CATSRDVTLNEQFF. The CDR3 region has the DNA TGTGCCACCAGCAGAGATGTGACACTCAATGAGCAGTTCTTC. The rearrangement uses TRBV15 and TRBJ2-1; D gene ambiguous. Germline V gene data show CDR1 as LNHNV and CDR2 as YYDKDF (reference sequence). The CDR3 length is 14 residues. V dropped 0 bases and J dropped 6 bases, with 9 bases sitting between them.

This rearrangement joins TRBV6-1 to TRBJ1-2; D perhaps matches TRBD1 (5 bases). Germline lookup yields CDR1 MNHNS and CDR2 SASEGT. The length of the CDR3 is 14 residues. The V end was cut by 0 bases, the J end by 5 bases, with 10 bases between. In DNA form, the CDR3 reads TGTGCCAGCAGTGAAGCGCCGGGGGAGTATGGCTACACCTTC. Amino acid sequence: CASSEAPGEYGYTF.

V gene TRBV7-2 combines with J gene TRBJ2-1; a weak D match, TRBD1 (6 bases). Looked up from germline, CDR1 is SGHTA and CDR2 is FQGNSA. The V gene lost 10 bases and the J gene lost 3 bases, with 19 bases spanning the gap. CDR3 size: 15 residues. The CDR3 loop reads CATILRDIDYNEQFF. In nucleotides, the CDR3 is TGTGCCACTATACTCCGGGACATCGACTACAATGAGCAGTTCTTC.

A word on this clone: Other DNA sequences in the sample encode the same CDR3. The V and J genes are TRBV18 and TRBJ1-1; no clear D. In germline, CDR1 is KGHSH, CDR2 LQKENI. This CDR3 contains 13 residues. Trimming removed 2 bases at V and 2 bases at J, with 6 bases between. CDR3 sequence (DNA): TGTGCCAGCTCACCAACGGTTAACACTGAAGCTTTCTTT. As protein: CASSPTVNTEAFF.

This chain links TRBV15 with TRBJ2-5; 11 bases align to TRBD1. With 1 base clipped from V and 6 bases from J, the junction kept 16 bases outside the gene matches. The CDR3 covers 19 residues. Germline V gives CDR1 LNHNV, CDR2 YYDKDF (reference sequence). The CDR3 here is CATSRGGGLDRGRMKTQYF. The DNA for the CDR3 is TGTGCCACCAGCAGAGGAGGTGGTTTGGACAGGGGGCGCATGAAGACCCAGTACTTC.

The CDR3 here is CASSYAQNIQYF. CDR3 in DNA: TGTGCCAGCAGTTACGCGCAAAACATTCAGTACTTC. The V call is TRBV6-2 or TRBV6-3, the J call TRBJ2-4; no clear D gene. V lost 2 bases, J lost 5 bases, and 4 bases lay in between. Germline assignment: CDR1 MNHEY and CDR2 SVGEGT. The CDR3 length is 12 residues.